The clone carrying this T cell receptor (beta chain) was seen only a few times. A much larger clone is a single base away; this may be a read error. This entry comes from a study of blood T cells in healthy people across ages. Study-level background: Template switching picked up about one barcoded beta molecule for each two T cells.

V was clipped by 6 bases and J by 7 bases, with 4 bases between them. CDR3 length equals 10 residues. Germline CDR1 MGHDK, CDR2 SYGVNS. Alongside a J-beta primer mix, a sample-barcoded 5' primer served in a second PCR lasting roughly 6 to 11 cycles. TCRdb independently ran MiXCR on the 5' RACE reads; one entry per CDR3 protein. The sample yields around 1,000,000 distinct CDR3 sequences, under 30% seen once. These records were also assigned to another study, of T cells of mothers and their children. This second study notes: Versus unrelated pairs, overlap was slightly higher in related mother-child pairs, without reaching significance.

The sequencing input was blood. This sequence originates from a girl aged 2-15 years in good health. The chain recombines TRBV25-1 with TRBJ2-1; D uncertain. The CDR3 loop reads CASRLNEQFF. The CDR3 nucleotides are TGTGCCAGCAGATTGAATGAGCAGTTCTTC.